This is a list of T cell receptor beta chains from one sample in a study of cytomegalovirus exposure and HLA in healthy donors. TCRdb's table, derived via immunoSEQ multiplex PCR, lists solely in-frame clones and lacks some. Among over 75,000 clones, about a tenth were seen once, and the ten largest hold 5% to 5.5%. Sequenced: PBMCs. The receptors shown here come from a man aged 50 or older in good health and CMV-seropositive. The CDR3 runs from the conserved cysteine through the conserved F or W. A D gene is named only where the DNA matches it firmly. The size field is filled for only some rows; it gives once, few, many or a size class.

j_call: TRBJ2-5
clone_size: few
v_call: TRBV11-1
d_call: NA
cdr3_nt: TGTGCCAGCAGCTTAGCGTGGGGGGACCCCCAAGAGACCCAGTACTTC
cdr3_aa: CASSLAWGDPQETQYF

j_call: TRBJ1-5
clone_size: NA
v_call: TRBV19
d_call: TRBD1
cdr3_nt: TGTGCCAGTAGTAGACAGGGGATCAGCAATCAGCCCCAGCATTTT
cdr3_aa: CASSRQGISNQPQHF

j_call: TRBJ1-6
clone_size: NA
v_call: TRBV28
d_call: TRBD1
cdr3_nt: TGTGCCAGCAGTGGAGGGACAGTAAATTCACCCCTCCACTTT
cdr3_aa: CASSGGTVNSPLHF

j_call: TRBJ2-7
clone_size: few
v_call: TRBV18
d_call: NA
cdr3_nt: TGTGCCGGTACCTTTGGGCAGGGCTCCTCCTACGAGCAGTACTTC
cdr3_aa: CAGTFGQGSSYEQYF

j_call: TRBJ1-1
clone_size: few
v_call: TRBV4-2
d_call: NA
cdr3_nt: TGTGCCAGCAGCCAATCGGGAGGCGGGGGCACTGAAGCTTTCTTT
cdr3_aa: CASSQSGGGGTEAFF

j_call: TRBJ2-7
clone_size: few
v_call: TRBV4-1
d_call: NA
cdr3_nt: TGCGCCAGCAGCCAAGAATGGTTAGCGGTCTCCTACGAGCAGTACTTC
cdr3_aa: CASSQEWLAVSYEQYF

j_call: TRBJ2-1
clone_size: few
v_call: TRBV11-2
d_call: TRBD1
cdr3_nt: TGTGCCAGCAGCTCCATAAGGACAGGGGGCGATGAGCAGTTCTTC
cdr3_aa: CASSSIRTGGDEQFF

j_call: TRBJ2-2
clone_size: few
v_call: TRBV5-5
d_call: NA
cdr3_nt: TGTGCCAGCAGCTTGTCCGGAGTAAACACCGGGGAGCTGTTTTTT
cdr3_aa: CASSLSGVNTGELFF

j_call: TRBJ2-2
clone_size: NA
v_call: TRBV16
d_call: NA
cdr3_nt: TGTGCCAGCAGCCATGGCGGGACCGGGGAGCTGTTTTTT
cdr3_aa: CASSHGGTGELFF

j_call: TRBJ2-5
clone_size: NA
v_call: TRBV7-2
d_call: TRBD2
cdr3_nt: TGTGCCAGCAGCCTAACTAGCGGGAAAGCCATAGAGACCCAGTACTTC
cdr3_aa: CASSLTSGKAIETQYF

j_call: TRBJ2-7
clone_size: NA
v_call: TRBV5-5
d_call: TRBD2
cdr3_nt: TGTGCCAGCAGCTTGAGGATGGTAGGACTAGCGATCTACGAGCAGTACTTC
cdr3_aa: CASSLRMVGLAIYEQYF